This TCR beta chain derives from a study of a mutant IDH1 vaccine in newly diagnosed glioma (dated by TCRdb to 2020 to 2022). Notes on the research overall: In the chemotherapy-containing groups, vaccination started alongside temozolomide cycles, whereas in patients who had radiotherapy alone it started 4-6 weeks after radiotherapy. Of the roughly 32 treated patients, approximately 60% were male and about 40% were female, and a mean age of approximately 40 years was recorded. Before enrollment, patients had received standard therapy of radiotherapy alone, temozolomide alone, or radiochemotherapy with temozolomide; most received the combination. The week-35 safety follow-up took place at visit V12, and the week-47 end of study took place at visit V13. Peripheral blood was collected at six visits: V03 (baseline), V05, V07, V10, V12 and V13. For exploratory analyses, longitudinal TCRB deep sequencing was carried out in 25 to 30 treated patients wherever samples were available.

Note on this clone: What antigen it recognizes has not been identified. Per-base qualities were not stored, and no clone one base away is much larger.

The CDR3 goes from the cysteine to the phenylalanine over 15 residues. The read is trimmed to its CDR3 DNA, 45 bases read in frame from base 1. The germline V gene (reference sequence) specifies LNHDA as CDR1 and SQIVND as CDR2. On the study overall, not on this receptor specifically: Selection of PBMC samples for TCRB deep sequencing was based on availability. Immune responses induced by the vaccine were seen in about 93% of patients across multiple MHC alleles. Changes in the top peripheral T cell clonotypes picked up by TCRB sequencing did not appear to be linked to pseudoprogression. According to the authors, sample limitations meant that analyses of patient blood samples could not be reproduced.

Library prep was done by the immunoSEQ multiplex PCR assay. The hsTCRB Kit was used according to the manufacturer's protocol to amplify rearranged TCR beta chain sequences. TCRB libraries were sequenced on an Illumina MiSeq. In the source study's methods: The kit vendor's proprietary platform handled demultiplexing, trimming and gene mapping. TCRdb obtained this table from immuneACCESS and retained in-frame rearrangements with V and J assigned. These tables miss some clones; where compared with another copy, unresolved V genes account for less than half of the shortfall, and the remainder is unexplained. V and J calls and clone size are those listed in that table; D and trimming were worked out from the DNA. The sample profile shows under 35,000 clones; over 60% of them were found once. Jointly, the top ten make up around 7.6% of the sample. This specimen's time point label, per the study, means: week 35, safety follow-up. Each vaccine dose was 300 ug of a 20-mer mutant IDH1 peptide in Montanide, given subcutaneously with topical imiquimod. Eight vaccinations were administered to patients in weeks 1, 3, 5, 7, 11, 15, 19 and 23, corresponding to visits V03 through V10. All donors had newly diagnosed IDH1-mutant astrocytomas of WHO grade 3 or 4 that showed loss of nuclear ATRX. The samples were drawn from NOA16, a multicentre, single-arm, open-label phase I trial in Germany that tested a mutant IDH1 peptide vaccine in humans for the first time. Genomic DNA for TCRB sequencing was extracted from EDTA blood using the DNeasy Blood and Tissue Kit.

This sequence was found in a man aged 50 or older with glioma. The sample in question was PBMCs, obtained from a glioma patient whose treatment included an IDH1 peptide vaccine. The chain is assembled from TRBV19 and TRBJ2-5; the D element could tentatively be TRBD1 or TRBD2, as 5 bases agree for each. The J call could be wrong; TRBJ2-7 is a better fit for the DNA end. The CDR3 reads CASTSNRGPGSEQYF. The nucleotide sequence reads as follows: TGTGCCAGTACCTCCAATAGGGGACCGGGGAGCGAGCAGTACTTC.